These T cell receptor beta chains were read from a single sample in a study of response to subunit inactivated influenza vaccine. From the RT-PCR reads, TCRdb called clonotypes with MiXCR, one entry per CDR3 protein. This table has more than 550,000 distinct CDR3 sequences, approximately 10% appearing once. This sample also appeared in a second study, on T cells expressing NK-cell markers.

This specimen was PBMCs from blood, taken on the day of vaccination. These receptors were obtained from a man in his forties or fifties who received an inactivated influenza vaccine. Both conserved end residues are part of each CDR3. The D gene is left open where the match is weak. Clone size is given for some rows only: seen once, a few or many times, or a class if the clone is expanded.

abundance | j_gene | v_gene | d_gene | CDR3nt | CDR3aa
. | TRBJ1-1 | TRBV7-9 | . | TGTGCCAGCAGGGAGACAGAGAACACTGAAGCTTTCTTT | CASRETENTEAFF
. | TRBJ2-1 | TRBV11-2 | . | TGTGCCAGCAGCAACAACAACTACAATGAGCAGTTCTTC | CASSNNNYNEQFF
few | TRBJ2-3 | TRBV9 | . | TGTGCCAGCAGCGACGGACTACGCAGCACAGATACGCAGTATTTT | CASSDGLRSTDTQYF
few | TRBJ1-3 | TRBV7-8 | . | TGTGCCAGCAGCTTAGCGACTATCTCTGGAAACACCATATATTTT | CASSLATISGNTIYF
few | TRBJ2-2 | TRBV4-2 | . | TGTGCCAGCAGCCAAGATAGTATGGGACGGGTCGGGGAGCTGTTTTTT | CASSQDSMGRVGELFF
many | TRBJ1-1 | TRBV5-1 | . | TGCGCCAGCAGCTTGGAAGTGGGAATGAACACTGAAGCTTTCTTT | CASSLEVGMNTEAFF
few | TRBJ2-7 | TRBV5-1 | TRBD1 | TGCGCCAGCAGCCAAAGGGACAGGGGGCTCCACGAGCAGTACTTC | CASSQRDRGLHEQYF
few | TRBJ2-2 | TRBV4-2 | . | TGTGCCAGCAGCCAAGAAGCCGTCGCGAACACCGGGGAGCTGTTTTTT | CASSQEAVANTGELFF
few | TRBJ2-2 | TRBV12-3/TRBV12-4 | TRBD1 | TGTGCCAGCAGTTCCGATACAGGGGAACGGCCCGGGGAGCTGTTTTTT | CASSSDTGERPGELFF
few | TRBJ2-7 | TRBV29-1 | . | TGCAGCGTTGAATTGATGGACAGCCAGAGCTCCTACGAGCAGTACTTC | CSVELMDSQSSYEQYF
. | TRBJ1-4 | TRBV6-5 | TRBD1 | TGTGCCAGCAGTTACACCCACCGGACAGGGCGAAATGAAAAACTGTTTTTT | CASSYTHRTGRNEKLFF
few | TRBJ2-7 | TRBV20-1 | . | TGCAGTGCTAGTCCCAGGAACTACGAGCAGTACTTC | CSASPRNYEQYF
few | TRBJ2-7 | TRBV20-1 | . | TGCAGTGCTATACCCGGAACGCTGGGAGTCGGTCAGAAAAGAGCGGAGCAGTACTTC | CSAIPGTLGVGQKRAEQYF
few | TRBJ2-3 | TRBV7-6 | . | TGTGCCAGCAGCAACGACTACCCAGCAGAAAGCACAGATACGCAGTATTTT | CASSNDYPAESTDTQYF
few | TRBJ1-1 | TRBV6-2/TRBV6-3 | . | TGTGCCAGCAGTACCCTGGACGGGAACACTGAAGCTTTCTTT | CASSTLDGNTEAFF
once | TRBJ2-2 | TRBV25-1 | . | TGTGCCAGCAGTTTTGGGGGGGGCCGGACCGGGGAGCTGTTTTTT | CASSFGGGRTGELFF
. | TRBJ1-6 | TRBV20-1 | . | TGCAGTGCTAGTCTACATTATAATTCACCCCTCCACTTT | CSASLHYNSPLHF
once | TRBJ1-2 | TRBV3-1 | TRBD1 | TGTGCCAGCTGCCAAGACCGCGGCTGGGACAGCTCCTTAGCTAACTATGGCTACACCTTC | CASCQDRGWDSSLANYGYTF
. | TRBJ2-7 | TRBV4-3 | TRBD1 | TGCGCCAGCAGCCAAGCAATACGGGACAGCTACGAGCAGTACTTC | CASSQAIRDSYEQYF
few | TRBJ2-1 | TRBV28 | . | TGTGCCAGCGGGTTTGGAGGGGGAACCTACAATGAGCAGTTCTTC | CASGFGGGTYNEQFF
many | TRBJ1-1 | TRBV3-1 | . | TGTGCCAGCAGCCCGGAAGCCAGGGGTGAAGCTTTCTTT | CASSPEARGEAFF
few | TRBJ1-1 | TRBV29-1 | . | TGCAGCGTTGAAGATCTGGTTCACCCTGAAGCTTTCTTT | CSVEDLVHPEAFF
. | TRBJ1-2 | TRBV6-5 | TRBD1 | TGTGCCAGCAGTCGAAACAGGGGTGGCTACACCTTC | CASSRNRGGYTF
. | TRBJ1-4 | TRBV6-5 | . | TGTGCCAGCAGTTACTCCCCGGAGGGGCGGAATGAAAAACTGTTTTTT | CASSYSPEGRNEKLFF
. | TRBJ2-5 | TRBV20-1 | . | TGCAGTGCAGACTCCGGGCTTGGGGGAGAGACCCAGTACTTC | CSADSGLGGETQYF
. | TRBJ2-7 | TRBV7-2 | . | TGTGCCAGCAGCTTAGACGGGACAACCTTCTCCTACGAGCAGTACTTC | CASSLDGTTFSYEQYF
many | TRBJ1-5 | TRBV6-2/TRBV6-3 | TRBD1 | TGTGCCAGCAGGGACAGGGGGAATCAGCCCCAGCATTTT | CASRDRGNQPQHF
. | TRBJ2-7 | TRBV7-6 | . | TGTGCCAGCAGCCCGATGGGACCTATTGAGCAGTACTTC | CASSPMGPIEQYF
few | TRBJ2-1 | TRBV28 | . | TGTGCCAGCAGTCCTTACTACAAGATATACAATGAGCAGTTCTTC | CASSPYYKIYNEQFF
few | TRBJ2-7 | TRBV6-1 | . | TGTGCCAGCATATCGGGGCTCTCCTACGAGCAGTACTTC | CASISGLSYEQYF
few | TRBJ1-2 | TRBV28 | TRBD1 | TGTGCCAGCACCTACAGGGGGCGCGTCTATGGCTACACCTTC | CASTYRGRVYGYTF
. | TRBJ1-2 | TRBV5-1 | TRBD1 | TGCGCCAGCAGCCGAGGGACAGGGGGCCTTCTTGACTATGGCTACACCTTC | CASSRGTGGLLDYGYTF
. | TRBJ2-1 | TRBV29-1 | . | TGCAGCGTTCCCAGGGGCGGGAGTAACAATGAGCAGTTCTTC | CSVPRGGSNNEQFF
. | TRBJ1-6 | TRBV7-8 | . | TGTGCCAGCAGCTTAGAGCGGATGAATTCACCCCTCCACTTT | CASSLERMNSPLHF
few | TRBJ2-7 | TRBV7-2 | TRBD2 | TGTGCCAGCAGCTTAGCGGGAGGGAGTCACGAGCAGTACTTC | CASSLAGGSHEQYF
. | TRBJ2-1 | TRBV3-1 | TRBD1 | TGTGCCAGCCTCCGGCAGGGGGTTGACAATGAGCAGTTCTTC | CASLRQGVDNEQFF
once | TRBJ2-7 | TRBV3-1 | . | TGTGCCAGCAGCCAATCTTTCTACGAGCAGTACTTC | CASSQSFYEQYF
few | TRBJ2-5 | TRBV3-1 | . | TGTGCCAGCAGCACCCGAATGACAGCCCAAGAGACCCAGTACTTC | CASSTRMTAQETQYF
. | TRBJ2-5 | TRBV6-1 | TRBD1 | TGTGCCAGCAGCTCTTTCGGACAGGGGCCCGAAGAGACCCAGTACTTC | CASSSFGQGPEETQYF
few | TRBJ2-5 | TRBV3-1 | TRBD2 | TGTGCCAGCAGCCCCCGGGGGGGGCCAGGGGAGACCCAGTACTTC | CASSPRGGPGETQYF
. | TRBJ2-7 | TRBV7-9 | . | TGTGCCACCTCAAGGGGGACACCCTTCGAGCAGTACTTC | CATSRGTPFEQYF
few | TRBJ2-2 | TRBV5-4 | TRBD1 | TGTGCCAGCAGCTTGAGACAGGGTACCACCGGGGAGCTGTTTTTT | CASSLRQGTTGELFF
few | TRBJ2-5 | TRBV12-3/TRBV12-4 | . | TGTGCCAGCAGTTCCCCACCGGCAGGGGAAGTGACCCAGTACTTC | CASSSPPAGEVTQYF
. | TRBJ1-1 | TRBV5-1 | . | TGCGCCAGCAGCTTGGAAGCAGGGAACCCTGAAGCTTTCTTT | CASSLEAGNPEAFF